This T cell receptor beta chain was retrieved from a study of shared clonotypes between healthy human individuals. The CDR3 runs to 15 residues. V shed 5 bases and J shed 4 bases, with 16 bases lying between them. In germline, CDR1 is MDHEN, CDR2 SYDVKM. Profiled with immunoSEQ multiplex PCR; TCRdb holds only in-frame clones, not every one. The repertoire consists of around 1.9 million clones, with 93% occurring once and the leading ten covering 1.5% to 2%. Naive CD8 cells lacked CD45RO, underwent positive selection for CCR7 and left out terminally differentiated effector memory CD45RA+ cells. This clone was recorded only once.

The sequence derives from a man younger than 35 in good health. Some clones in this sample may be carry-over from other donors' samples. Specimen: naive CD8+ T cells from PBMCs. V and J are TRBV28 and TRBJ2-3, with a weak D call TRBD1 (5 bases). The CDR3 region is CASSPLGEGADTQYF. For the CDR3, the DNA is TGTGCCAGCAGTCCCCTAGGGGAAGGTGCAGATACGCAGTATTTT.